The rows below give T cell receptor beta chains drawn from one sample of a study of CD8+ T cells in alopecia areata. The data were produced by immunoSEQ multiplex PCR, yet TCRdb's version contains in-frame clones alone and is incomplete. The sample carries 93,000 or so clones, about nine tenths recorded once. The sequencing here drew on CD8+ T cells sorted from blood, taken between weeks 30 and 35, from a patient treated with tofacitinib. These receptors all come from a human donor with alopecia areata. CDR3s include the opening cysteine and the closing phenylalanine or tryptophan. A D gene is named only where the DNA matches it firmly. Clone size is not always given. Where it is, it says once, few, many or a class for expanded clones.

d_call,j_call,clone_size,v_call,cdr3_nt,cdr3_aa
.,TRBJ2-5,few,TRBV14,TGTGCCAGCAGCCAAAAGATGGGGGCTGAGACCCAGTACTTC,CASSQKMGAETQYF
TRBD1,TRBJ2-7,.,TRBV27,TGTGCCAGCAGGCCAGTGGGACAGGGGGTAGAGCAGTACTTC,CASRPVGQGVEQYF
.,TRBJ1-1,.,TRBV7-9,TGTGCCGGTTTACAGGCGCCTAACACTGAAGCTTTCTTT,CAGLQAPNTEAFF
.,TRBJ2-7,.,TRBV30,TGTGCCTGGAGTGTAGATGGCGAGCAGTACTTC,CAWSVDGEQYF
TRBD2,TRBJ2-1,.,TRBV5-1,TGCGCCAGCAGCTTGGGGCTAGCGGGGCTTTACAATGAGCAGTTCTTC,CASSLGLAGLYNEQFF
.,TRBJ2-7,few,TRBV7-9,TGTGCCAGCAGCTCGGGACAGTCGGGAGGATACGAGCAGTACTTC,CASSSGQSGGYEQYF
.,TRBJ1-1,.,TRBV12-5,TGTGCTAGTGGTTTGGCAGTGAACACTGAAGCTTTCTTT,CASGLAVNTEAFF
.,TRBJ2-1,.,TRBV9,TGTGCCAGCAGCGTAGACGGGGGCCGGGAGCAGTTCTTC,CASSVDGGREQFF
.,TRBJ2-2,.,TRBV7-9,TGTGCCAGCAGCTTGGGTCATGGTACCGGGGAGCTGTTTTTT,CASSLGHGTGELFF
.,TRBJ2-7,.,TRBV27,TGTGCCAGCAGTTCAGGGTACGAGCAGTACTTC,CASSSGYEQYF
TRBD1,TRBJ2-5,once,TRBV23-1,TGCGCCAGCAGTCTACGGACAGGGGGGAACGAAGAGACCCAGTACTTC,CASSLRTGGNEETQYF
.,TRBJ2-7,.,TRBV30,TGTGCCTGGAGACCAGGGTCAGGGAACGAGCAGTACTTC,CAWRPGSGNEQYF
.,TRBJ2-2,once,TRBV7-9,TGTGCCAGCAGCCCGCTCAGCCCCTTTTTCGAGCTGTTTTTT,CASSPLSPFFELFF
.,TRBJ2-5,.,TRBV27,TGTGCCAGCAGTTTAGGGCTAGCCCAAGAGACCCAGTACTTC,CASSLGLAQETQYF
.,TRBJ2-7,.,TRBV13,TGTGCCAGCAGCGGGCAGGACACCAACTACGAGCAGTACTTC,CASSGQDTNYEQYF
.,TRBJ2-7,.,TRBV6-5,TGTGCCAGCAGCGCCGACAGCTACGAGCAGTACTTC,CASSADSYEQYF
.,TRBJ2-7,once,TRBV7-8,TGTGCCAGCAGCTTAGCAGCGGCGGACAGCTACAATTACGAGCAGTACTTC,CASSLAAADSYNYEQYF
.,TRBJ2-3,.,TRBV5-4,TGTGCCAGCAGCTCTGAGGCCCCGGGCACAGATACGCAGTATTTT,CASSSEAPGTDTQYF
TRBD1,TRBJ1-5,.,TRBV27,TGTGCCAGCAGTACAACAGGGGGTTTTCAGCCCCAGCATTTT,CASSTTGGFQPQHF
.,TRBJ1-1,.,TRBV5-1,TGCGCCAGCCTACCTGGGGGTTTGAACACTGAAGCTTTCTTT,CASLPGGLNTEAFF
.,TRBJ2-7,.,TRBV29-1,TGCAGCGTTGTCGCAGGGTCAGGCTACGAGCAGTACTTC,CSVVAGSGYEQYF
.,TRBJ1-2,.,TRBV29-1,TGCAGCGCCCGGACAGTGTCTCTGTATGGCTACACCTTC,CSARTVSLYGYTF
.,TRBJ2-7,.,TRBV6-5,TGTGCCAGCAAGCCGGGCCTCTGGAACGACTACGAGCAGTACTTC,CASKPGLWNDYEQYF
TRBD1,TRBJ2-3,.,TRBV27,TGTGCCAGCAGCCCCCGGGACAGGGAAACAGATACGCAGTATTTT,CASSPRDRETDTQYF
.,TRBJ2-3,.,TRBV7-9,TGTGCCAGCAGTTCATGGACAGATACGCAGTATTTT,CASSSWTDTQYF
.,TRBJ2-1,.,TRBV29-1,TGCAGCGTTGAAGCTGGGAACAGGGCGTACAATGAGCAGTTCTTC,CSVEAGNRAYNEQFF
.,TRBJ1-6,.,TRBV7-3,TGTGCCAGCAGCCGTACAGGACTTGATTCACCCCTCCACTTT,CASSRTGLDSPLHF
.,TRBJ2-7,.,TRBV29-1,TGCAGCGTGGAAGACGTCAGCTCCTACGAGCAGTACTTC,CSVEDVSSYEQYF
.,TRBJ2-7,.,TRBV4-1,TGCGCCAGCAGCCTCGTCGGGAGTCACTACGAGCAGTACTTC,CASSLVGSHYEQYF
TRBD2,TRBJ2-1,.,TRBV4-2,TGTGCCAGCAGCCAAGATCCTAGCGGGAGGACGTTGGTTTGGGAGCAGTTCTTC,CASSQDPSGRTLVWEQFF
.,TRBJ2-7,.,TRBV5-4,TGTGCCAGCAGCTTGGCCGGGGAAAGCTACGAGCAGTACTTC,CASSLAGESYEQYF
.,TRBJ1-1,.,TRBV4-1,TGCGCCAGCAGCCAAGACGCCGGCGCTGAAGCTTTCTTT,CASSQDAGAEAFF
.,TRBJ1-1,.,TRBV9,TGTGCCAGCAGCCTATCGAACACTGAAGCTTTCTTT,CASSLSNTEAFF
TRBD2,TRBJ2-3,few,TRBV7-2,TGTGCCAGCAGCTTGATAGCGGGGGGGCCTGCAGATACGCAGTATTTT,CASSLIAGGPADTQYF
TRBD2,TRBJ2-1,.,TRBV7-8,TGTGCCAGCAGCTTAGGACTAGCGGGACCCTCCTCCTACAATGAGCAGTTCTTC,CASSLGLAGPSSYNEQFF
TRBD2,TRBJ2-1,.,TRBV5-1,TGCGCCAGCAGCTTCTTCCCAGCGGGGGGCTACAATGAGCAGTTCTTC,CASSFFPAGGYNEQFF
.,TRBJ1-5,.,TRBV27,TGTGCCAGCGGACAGATAGGGGCAAGGGCTCAGCCCCAGCATTTT,CASGQIGARAQPQHF
TRBD2,TRBJ2-7,.,TRBV12-5,TGTGCTAGTGCGGCTAGCGGAAGCTCCTACGAGCAGTACTTC,CASAASGSSYEQYF
TRBD1,TRBJ1-1,.,TRBV6-5,TGTGCCAGCAGTGGACAGGGACTCACTGAAGCTTTCTTT,CASSGQGLTEAFF
.,TRBJ2-1,.,TRBV29-1,TGCAGCGTTGTGGGGCCTAGCTCCTACAATGAGCAGTTCTTC,CSVVGPSSYNEQFF
.,TRBJ2-7,.,TRBV4-1,TGCGCCAGCAGCTCCCTCCTAGGGGAGCAGTACTTC,CASSSLLGEQYF
.,TRBJ2-7,.,TRBV5-1,TGCGCCAGCAGCTTGGTGAGGGGGGCGGAGGTCGAGCAGTACTTC,CASSLVRGAEVEQYF
TRBD1,TRBJ2-7,.,TRBV13,TGTGCCAGCAGCCGGACAGGGTTGTCCTACGAGCAGTACTTC,CASSRTGLSYEQYF
TRBD2,TRBJ2-1,.,TRBV15,TGTGCCACCAGCAGAGACACGGGACTAGCGTGGAATGAGCAGTTCTTC,CATSRDTGLAWNEQFF
.,TRBJ2-2,.,TRBV5-1,TGCGCCAGCAGCTTGGCAGGGCCCGGGGAGCTGTTTTTT,CASSLAGPGELFF
TRBD2,TRBJ2-1,.,TRBV2,TGTGCCAGCAGTGCGCCCGGACTAGCGGGAGGGAGGTCCTACAATGAGCAGTTCTTC,CASSAPGLAGGRSYNEQFF
.,TRBJ1-1,.,TRBV6-5,TGTGCCAGCAGTTACCAACCAGGGAGAGGGCACACTGAAGCTTTCTTT,CASSYQPGRGHTEAFF
.,TRBJ2-1,.,TRBV29-1,TGCAGCGCCGAAGGTGGTGTTCCGTTCTTC,CSAEGGVPFF
.,TRBJ2-7,.,TRBV7-2,TGTGCCAGCAGCTTAGCGCATTCGGGGGGCGTCGAGCAGTACTTC,CASSLAHSGGVEQYF
.,TRBJ1-2,.,TRBV30,TGTGCCTGGATACAGGAGGGTGCTAACTATGGCTACACCTTC,CAWIQEGANYGYTF
.,TRBJ2-1,.,TRBV2,TGTGCCAGCAGTGAAAAGCCGGCCAGACTCAATGAGCAGTTCTTC,CASSEKPARLNEQFF
.,TRBJ1-2,once,TRBV21-1,TGTGCCAGCAGCCGTGAAGGAGGGTACCAGGCTAGGGGCTACACCTTC,CASSREGGYQARGYTF
.,TRBJ2-3,.,TRBV5-1,TGCGCCAGCAGCTTGTTGGGAATCTGGACAGATACGCAGTATTTT,CASSLLGIWTDTQYF